The present entry profiles one T cell receptor beta chain with its context. This clonotype registers as medium-sized (0.01 to 0.1%) within its sample. This clone's antigen is unknown. No qualities accompany the bases; no much larger clone lies one base away. Receptor amplification or capture employed PCR. TCRdb shows the sequencer as NextSeq 500. TCRdb trimmed public reads at Q25 via fastp, called clones via MiXCR and kept in-frame beta chains. Identical CDR3 proteins give one entry, which carries the most common genes and DNA. The sample table contains about 10,000 distinct CDR3 sequences; only one count was recorded for roughly a third of them. 10% of the sample goes to the ten largest clones. This entry is derived from a study of immune characterization of retroperitoneal liposarcoma (dated by TCRdb to the late 2010s). The CDR3, from cysteine to phenylalanine, totals 10 residues. Here the CDR3 DNA is all that survives: 30 bases in frame from base 1. V is shortened by 11 bases, J by 13 bases, and the region joining them spans 15 bases. For CDR1 and CDR2, the germline V gene (reference sequence) lists MNHEY and SMNVEV.

Recombination connected TRBV27 to TRBJ2-1; the D gene is tentatively TRBD1 or TRBD2, each matching 7 bases. The clonotype was recovered from a female donor with retroperitoneal liposarcoma. Sample: tumor tissue. The CDR3 protein: CAAGGETQFF. At the DNA level, the sequence is TGTGCCGCAGGGGGGGAGACCCAGTTCTTC.